Listed below are T cell receptor beta chains from one sample, sequenced in a study of T cell repertoires in cytomegalovirus infection. TCRdb passed the reads through MiXCR, listing each CDR3 protein once. This sample yields about 98,000 distinct CDR3 sequences, of which 16% are seen a single time; about 8.8% belongs to the top ten. Sequenced input: PBMCs. The receptors stem from a human donor in good health (CMV status not recorded). Some clones in this sample may be carry-over from other donors' samples. CDR3s include the opening cysteine and the closing phenylalanine or tryptophan. The D gene is left open where the match is weak. Only part of the rows carry a size: once, few, many, or a class if the clone is expanded.

size	D	V	J	CDR3	DNA
-	TRBD1	TRBV28	TRBJ2-5	CASSQRGRPEETQYF	TGTGCCAGCAGTCAAAGGGGGCGTCCCGAAGAGACCCAGTACTTC
-	-	TRBV11-3	TRBJ2-3	CASSLGVASTDTQYF	TGTGCCAGCAGCTTAGGGGTAGCGAGCACAGATACGCAGTATTTT
-	-	TRBV5-1	TRBJ2-3	CASTPGTSGDTQYF	TGCGCCAGCACCCCCGGGACGAGCGGAGATACGCAGTATTTT
many	TRBD2	TRBV11-2	TRBJ2-7	CASSFDLAGGREQYF	TGTGCCAGCAGTTTTGATCTGGCGGGGGGGCGCGAGCAGTACTTC
-	-	TRBV7-2	TRBJ2-3	CASSMNQADRQYF	TGTGCCAGCAGCATGAACCAGGCAGATAGGCAGTATTTT
few	-	TRBV9	TRBJ2-5	CASSAGLQETQYF	TGTGCCAGCAGCGCGGGACTCCAAGAGACCCAGTACTTC
-	-	TRBV29-1	TRBJ1-1	CSVGRLTVNTEAFF	TGCAGCGTTGGGAGATTAACGGTGAACACTGAAGCTTTCTTT
many	-	TRBV12-3/TRBV12-4	TRBJ1-1	CASNHRRLNTEAFF	TGTGCCAGCAATCATAGACGGCTGAACACTGAAGCTTTCTTT
many	-	TRBV12-3/TRBV12-4	TRBJ2-3	CASGPGLDSDTQYF	TGTGCCAGCGGTCCGGGACTCGACTCGGATACGCAGTATTTT
few	-	TRBV6-5	TRBJ1-3	CASTRGTKDGNTIYF	TGTGCCAGCACCCGCGGGACCAAGGATGGAAACACCATATATTTT
few	TRBD1	TRBV28	TRBJ1-2	CASSGDRGLDGYTF	TGTGCCAGCAGCGGAGACAGGGGGCTTGATGGCTACACCTTC
-	-	TRBV29-1	TRBJ1-1	CSAGTGNTEAFF	TGCAGCGCTGGGACGGGGAACACTGAAGCTTTCTTT
few	-	TRBV2	TRBJ1-1	CASSWGGGSEAFF	TGTGCCAGCAGTTGGGGGGGGGGCTCTGAAGCTTTCTTT
many	-	TRBV20-1	TRBJ1-2	CSATQQREGDYGYTF	TGCAGTGCGACCCAACAGCGAGAGGGAGACTATGGCTACACCTTC
many	-	TRBV7-6	TRBJ2-6	CASSPLGSGANVLTF	TGTGCCAGCAGCCCACTGGGGTCTGGGGCCAACGTCCTGACTTTC
-	TRBD2	TRBV20-1	TRBJ2-3	CSARGTSGGPRDTQYF	TGCAGTGCTAGGGGGACCAGCGGGGGCCCGAGGGATACGCAGTATTTT
many	-	TRBV11-2	TRBJ1-1	CASSSRGSAPGEAFF	TGTGCCAGCAGCTCTCGTGGTAGTGCTCCAGGGGAAGCTTTCTTT
-	-	TRBV9	TRBJ2-1	CASSVAGGPPDEEQFF	TGTGCCAGCAGCGTAGCGGGCGGCCCCCCCGATGAAGAGCAGTTCTTC
-	TRBD1	TRBV19	TRBJ2-1	CASSHTGGSYNEQFF	TGTGCCAGTAGCCATACAGGGGGTTCCTACAATGAGCAGTTCTTC
many	TRBD2	TRBV7-2	TRBJ2-3	CASSLRAGGSTDTQYF	TGTGCCAGCAGCTTAAGAGCGGGGGGCTCGACAGATACGCAGTATTTT
many	-	TRBV10-3	TRBJ2-7	CAIGTGQPSYEQYF	TGTGCCATCGGGACGGGACAACCCTCCTACGAGCAGTACTTC
many	-	TRBV7-2	TRBJ2-5	CASSPRAGQETQYF	TGTGCCAGCAGCCCCCGGGCGGGGCAAGAGACCCAGTACTTC
-	TRBD2	TRBV11-3	TRBJ2-3	CASSLRTSDTDTQYF	TGTGCCAGCAGCTTGAGGACTAGCGACACAGATACGCAGTATTTT
many	TRBD1	TRBV2	TRBJ1-2	CASSEIRQGPSGYTF	TGTGCCAGCAGTGAAATCAGACAGGGACCGTCTGGCTACACCTTC
few	TRBD2	TRBV28	TRBJ2-5	CASSDGLARVIPETQYF	TGTGCCAGCAGTGATGGACTAGCGAGAGTGATCCCAGAGACCCAGTACTTC
-	TRBD1	TRBV20-1	TRBJ1-2	CSAPHTGASGYTF	TGCAGTGCTCCTCATACAGGGGCTAGCGGCTACACCTTC
-	-	TRBV12-3/TRBV12-4	TRBJ2-2	CASSQGSGELFF	TGTGCCAGCAGTCAAGGGAGCGGGGAGCTGTTTTTT
-	-	TRBV29-1	TRBJ1-2	CSVERGTGYTF	TGCAGCGTTGAACGGGGGACTGGCTACACCTTC
few	-	TRBV11-3	TRBJ2-5	CASSLDTGRTQYF	TGTGCCAGCAGCTTGGACACGGGACGGACCCAGTACTTC
many	-	TRBV20-1	TRBJ2-3	CSARSPIFQRADTQYF	TGCAGTGCTCGGAGCCCCATTTTCCAGCGTGCAGATACGCAGTATTTT
-	-	TRBV19	TRBJ2-7	CASSPGLPYEQYF	TGTGCCAGTTCGCCCGGGCTCCCCTACGAGCAGTACTTC